One T cell receptor beta chain is described in this entry. Its antigen is undetermined. Via MiXCR, TCRdb re-called the reads, giving one row per CDR3 protein. The sample holds roughly 78,000 distinct CDR3 sequences, approximately 39% seen once. The entry originates in a study of T cell repertoires in cytomegalovirus infection. The overall study: CMV infection together with matching HLA type was indicated by public TCR beta signatures.

Notes on the study in general: The response measured ex vivo was dominated by TCR beta clonotypes (HLA-C-restricted and CMV-specific).

The CDR3 sequence is 15 residues long. Per the germline V gene, CDR1 is SGHTA and CDR2 is FQGNSA. Losses at the gene ends were 5 bases for V and 2 bases for J; bases not matched to a gene: 8. Sequencing used CD8+ T cells from cultured PBMCs, obtained from culture after CMV antigen stimulation. The rearrangement links TRBV7-2 to TRBJ2-5; TRBD1 matches 7 bases. This sequence originates from a human donor in good health (CMV status not recorded). Some clones in this sample may be carry-over from other donors' samples. The CDR3 bases are TGTGCCAGCAGCCCCCCCCGGACAGGACAAGAGACCCAGTACTTC. It codes for CASSPPRTGQETQYF. Variable domain in full (rest from reference TRBV7-2 and TRBJ2-5): GAGVSQSPSNKVTEKGKDVELRCDPISGHTALYWYRQSLGQGLEFLIYFQGNSAPDKSGLPSDRFSAERTGGSVSTLTIQRTQQEDSAVYLCASSPPRTGQETQYFGPGTRLLVL.